This T cell receptor beta chain was observed in a study of blood T cell repertoires in COVID-19. Study summary: Italy, Spain and the United States were the sources of the convalescent and acute COVID-19 samples. PBMCs, B-cell-depleted T cells, or T cells provided the cDNA or gDNA that made up the material.

Study processing details: Reference gene primer amplification gave nucleated cell count estimates. Libraries were prepared by immunoSEQ multiplex PCR; TCRdb keeps only in-frame clonotypes and omits some of them. V and J calls and clone size are those listed in that table; D and trimming were worked out from the DNA. This sample has approximately 240,000 clones, with 70% to 90% found just once. This clone was counted once. The CDR3 is made up of 14 amino acids. The junction had 7 bases not matched to a gene; V was cut back by 4 bases and J by 7 bases. From germline, CDR1 is MDHEN and CDR2 SYDVKM. The specimen sequenced was peripheral blood. The origin of this receptor is a woman in her forties who had recovered from COVID-19. This sequence joins TRBV28 and TRBJ2-1; 7 bases are shared with TRBD1. The CDR3: CASSYNRGRNEQFF. CDR3 coding DNA: TGTGCCAGCAGTTACAACAGGGGCCGGAATGAGCAGTTCTTC.